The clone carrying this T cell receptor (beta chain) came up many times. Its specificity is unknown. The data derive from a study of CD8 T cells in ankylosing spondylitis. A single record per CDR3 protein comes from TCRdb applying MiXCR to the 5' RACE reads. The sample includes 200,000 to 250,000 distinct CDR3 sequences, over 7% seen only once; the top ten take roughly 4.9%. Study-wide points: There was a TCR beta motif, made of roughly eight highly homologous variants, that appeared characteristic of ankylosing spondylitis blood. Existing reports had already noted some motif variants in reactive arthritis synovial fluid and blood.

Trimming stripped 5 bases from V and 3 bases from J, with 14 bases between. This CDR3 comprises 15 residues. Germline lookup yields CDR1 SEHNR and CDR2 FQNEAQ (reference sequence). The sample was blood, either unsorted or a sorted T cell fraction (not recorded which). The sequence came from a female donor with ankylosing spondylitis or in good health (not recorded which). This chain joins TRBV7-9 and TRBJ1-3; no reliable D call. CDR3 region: CASSPSGIGGNTIYF. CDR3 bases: TGTGCCAGCAGCCCCAGCGGCATTGGTGGAAACACCATATATTTT. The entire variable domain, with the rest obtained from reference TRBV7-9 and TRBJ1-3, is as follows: DTGVSQNPRHKITKRGQNVTFRCDPISEHNRLYWYRQTLGQGPEFLTYFQNEAQLEKSRLLSDRFSAERPKGSFSTLEIQRTEQGDSAMYLCASSPSGIGGNTIYFGEGSWLTVV.